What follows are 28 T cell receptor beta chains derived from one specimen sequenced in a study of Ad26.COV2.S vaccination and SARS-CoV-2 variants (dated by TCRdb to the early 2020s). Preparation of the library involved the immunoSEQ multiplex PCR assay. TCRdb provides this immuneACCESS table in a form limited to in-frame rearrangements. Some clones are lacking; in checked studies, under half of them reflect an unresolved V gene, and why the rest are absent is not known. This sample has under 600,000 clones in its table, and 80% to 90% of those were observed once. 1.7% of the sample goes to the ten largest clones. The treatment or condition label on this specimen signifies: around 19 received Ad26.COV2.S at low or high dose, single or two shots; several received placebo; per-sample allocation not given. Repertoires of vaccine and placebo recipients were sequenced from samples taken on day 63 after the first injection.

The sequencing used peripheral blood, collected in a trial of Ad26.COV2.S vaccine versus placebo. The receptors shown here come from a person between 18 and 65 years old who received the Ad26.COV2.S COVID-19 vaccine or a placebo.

The CDR3 loop reads CSTELNRYNEQFF. The CDR3 coding sequence is TGCAGCACCGAGCTGAACCGATACAATGAGCAGTTCTTC. The V and J genes are TRBV29-1 and TRBJ2-1, with D unclear. V lost 8 bases, J lost 4 bases, and 15 bases lay in between. The CDR3 covers 13 residues. CDR1 and CDR2 (germline): SQVTM, ANQGSEA.

The CDR3 region is CASSGQQGDDEKLFF. The DNA of the CDR3 is TGTGCCAGCAGTGGCCAACAGGGAGATGATGAAAAACTGTTTTTT. The J gene is TRBJ1-4, the V gene TRBV27; D possibly corresponds to TRBD1 (6 bases). V was clipped by 5 bases and J by 6 bases, with 16 bases between them. The V gene's germline CDR1 is MNHEY and CDR2 SMNVEV (reference sequence). This CDR3 is built from 15 residues.

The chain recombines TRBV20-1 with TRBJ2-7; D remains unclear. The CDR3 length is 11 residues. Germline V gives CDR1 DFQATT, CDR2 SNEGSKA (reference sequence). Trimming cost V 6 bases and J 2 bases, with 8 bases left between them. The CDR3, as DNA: TGCAGTGCCCAGGTTACCTACGAGCAGTACTTC. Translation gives CSAQVTYEQYF.

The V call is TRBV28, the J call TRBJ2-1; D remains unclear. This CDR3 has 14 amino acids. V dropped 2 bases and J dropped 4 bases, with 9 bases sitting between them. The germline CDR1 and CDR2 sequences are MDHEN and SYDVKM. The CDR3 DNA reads TGTGCCAGCAGTTTAGTCAGAAGTTACAATGAGCAGTTCTTC. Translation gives CASSLVRSYNEQFF.

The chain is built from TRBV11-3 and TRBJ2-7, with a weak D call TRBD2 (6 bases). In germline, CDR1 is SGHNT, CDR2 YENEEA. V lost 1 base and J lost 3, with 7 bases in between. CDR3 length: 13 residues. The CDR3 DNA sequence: TGTGCCAGCAGCTTAGTGGGACTCTACGAGCAGTACTTC. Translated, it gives CASSLVGLYEQYF. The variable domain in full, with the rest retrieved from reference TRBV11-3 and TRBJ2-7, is EAGVVQSPRYKIIEKKQPVAFWCNPISGHNTLYWYLQNLGQGPELLIRYENEEAVDDSQLPKDRFSAERLKGVDSTLKIQPAELGDSAVYLCASSLVGLYEQYFGPGTRLTVT.

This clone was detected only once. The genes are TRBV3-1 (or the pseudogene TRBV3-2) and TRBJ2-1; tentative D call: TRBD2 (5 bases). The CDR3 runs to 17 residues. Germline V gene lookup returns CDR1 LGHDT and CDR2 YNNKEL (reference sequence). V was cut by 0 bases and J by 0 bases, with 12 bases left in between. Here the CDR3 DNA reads TGTGCCAGCAGCCAAGACTTGCTAGCCAGCTCCTACAATGAGCAGTTCTTC. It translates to CASSQDLLASSYNEQFF.

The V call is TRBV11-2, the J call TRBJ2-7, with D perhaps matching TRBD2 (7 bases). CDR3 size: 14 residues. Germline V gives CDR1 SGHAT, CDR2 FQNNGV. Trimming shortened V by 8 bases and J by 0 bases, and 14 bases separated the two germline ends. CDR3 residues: CASGSGGLSYEQYF. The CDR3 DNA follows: TGTGCCAGCGGATCCGGGGGGCTCTCCTACGAGCAGTACTTC. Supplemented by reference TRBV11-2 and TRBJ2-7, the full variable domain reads EAGVAQSPRYKIIEKRQSVAFWCNPISGHATLYWYQQILGQGPKLLIQFQNNGVVDDSQLPKDRFSAERLKGVDSTLKIQPAKLEDSAVYLCASGSGGLSYEQYFGPGTRLTVT.

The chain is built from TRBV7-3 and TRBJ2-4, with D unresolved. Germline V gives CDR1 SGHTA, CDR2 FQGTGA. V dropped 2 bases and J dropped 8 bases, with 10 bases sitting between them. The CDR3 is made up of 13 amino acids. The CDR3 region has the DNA TGTGCCAGCAGCTTATTCCCGGGTTACATTCAGTACTTC. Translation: CASSLFPGYIQYF.

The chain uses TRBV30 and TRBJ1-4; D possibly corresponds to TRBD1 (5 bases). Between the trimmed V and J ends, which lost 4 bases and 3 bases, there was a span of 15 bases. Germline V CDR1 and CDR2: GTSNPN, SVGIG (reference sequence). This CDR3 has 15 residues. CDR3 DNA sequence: TGTGCCTGGAACCGCCAGGGTAATGCTAATGAAAAACTGTTTTTT. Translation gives CAWNRQGNANEKLFF. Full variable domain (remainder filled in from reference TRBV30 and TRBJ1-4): SQTIHQWPATLVQPVGSPLSLECTVEGTSNPNLYWYRQAAGRGLQLLFYSVGIGQISSEVPQNLSASRPQDRQFILSSKKLLLSDSGFYLCAWNRQGNANEKLFFGSGTQLSVL.

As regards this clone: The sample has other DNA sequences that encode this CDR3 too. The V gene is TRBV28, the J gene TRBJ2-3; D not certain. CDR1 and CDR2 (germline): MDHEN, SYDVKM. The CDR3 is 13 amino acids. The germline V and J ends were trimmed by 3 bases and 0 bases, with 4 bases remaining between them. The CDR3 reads CASSFDSTDTQYF. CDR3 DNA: TGTGCCAGCAGTTTCGACAGCACAGATACGCAGTATTTT.

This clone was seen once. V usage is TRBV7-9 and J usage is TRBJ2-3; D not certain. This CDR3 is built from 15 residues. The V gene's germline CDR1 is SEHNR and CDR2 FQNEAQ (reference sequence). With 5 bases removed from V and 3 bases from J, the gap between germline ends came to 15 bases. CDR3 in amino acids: CASSPTGERTDTQYF. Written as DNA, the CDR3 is TGTGCCAGCAGCCCCACGGGCGAGAGGACAGATACGCAGTATTTT.

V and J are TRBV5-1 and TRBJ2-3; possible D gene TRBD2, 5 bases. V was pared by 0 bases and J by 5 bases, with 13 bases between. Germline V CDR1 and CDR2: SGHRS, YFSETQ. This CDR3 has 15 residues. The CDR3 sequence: CASSLEISEEDTQYF. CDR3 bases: TGCGCCAGCAGCTTGGAGATTTCGGAGGAAGATACGCAGTATTTT.

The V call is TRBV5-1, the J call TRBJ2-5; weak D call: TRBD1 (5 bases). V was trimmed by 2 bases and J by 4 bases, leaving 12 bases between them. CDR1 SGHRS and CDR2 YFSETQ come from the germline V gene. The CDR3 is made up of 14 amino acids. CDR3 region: CASSLGQGLETQYF. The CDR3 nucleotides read TGCGCCAGCAGCTTAGGGCAGGGTCTAGAGACCCAGTACTTC.

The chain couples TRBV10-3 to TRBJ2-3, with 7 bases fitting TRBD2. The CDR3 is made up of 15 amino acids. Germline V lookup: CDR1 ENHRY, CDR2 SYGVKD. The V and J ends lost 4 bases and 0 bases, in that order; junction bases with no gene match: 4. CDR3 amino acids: CAISGRSGSTDTQYF. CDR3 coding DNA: TGTGCCATCAGTGGACGTAGCGGGAGCACAGATACGCAGTATTTT.

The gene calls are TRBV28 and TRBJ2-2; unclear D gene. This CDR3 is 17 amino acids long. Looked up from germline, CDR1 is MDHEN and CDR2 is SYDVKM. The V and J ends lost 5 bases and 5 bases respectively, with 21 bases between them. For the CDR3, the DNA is TGTGCCAGCAGTATCCGACGGAGACAAGACCCTACCGGGGAGCTGTTTTTT. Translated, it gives CASSIRRRQDPTGELFF.

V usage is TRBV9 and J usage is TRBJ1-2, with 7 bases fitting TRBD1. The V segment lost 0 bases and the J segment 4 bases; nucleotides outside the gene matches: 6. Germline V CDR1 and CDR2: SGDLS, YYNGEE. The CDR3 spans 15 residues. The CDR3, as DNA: TGTGCCAGCAGCGTAGACAGGGGCCTTACCTATGGCTACACCTTC. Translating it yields CASSVDRGLTYGYTF.

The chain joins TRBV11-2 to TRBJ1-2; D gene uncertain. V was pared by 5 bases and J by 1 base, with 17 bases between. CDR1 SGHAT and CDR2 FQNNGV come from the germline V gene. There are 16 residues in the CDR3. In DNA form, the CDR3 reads TGTGCCAGCAGCCAAATCGGAACAGCTGATAACTATGGCTACACCTTC. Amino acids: CASSQIGTADNYGYTF.

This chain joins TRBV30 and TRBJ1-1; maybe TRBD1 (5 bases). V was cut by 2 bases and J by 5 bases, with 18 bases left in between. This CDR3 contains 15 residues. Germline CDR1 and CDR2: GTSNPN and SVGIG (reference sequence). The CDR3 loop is CAWSSGRTYGTEAFF. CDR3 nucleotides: TGTGCCTGGAGTAGCGGGCGGACATATGGGACTGAAGCTTTCTTT.

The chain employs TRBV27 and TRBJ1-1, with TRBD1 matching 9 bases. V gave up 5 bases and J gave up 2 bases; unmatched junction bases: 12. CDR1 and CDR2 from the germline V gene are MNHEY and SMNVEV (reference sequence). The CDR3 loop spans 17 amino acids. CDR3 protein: CASSLNRGLAANTEAFF. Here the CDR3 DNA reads TGTGCCAGCAGTCTAAACAGGGGGCTGGCGGCCAACACTGAAGCTTTCTTT.

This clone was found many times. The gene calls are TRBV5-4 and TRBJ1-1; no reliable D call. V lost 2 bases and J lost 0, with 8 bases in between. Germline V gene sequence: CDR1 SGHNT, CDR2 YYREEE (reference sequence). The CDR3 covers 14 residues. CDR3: CASSFGSVNTEAFF. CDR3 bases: TGTGCCAGCAGCTTCGGGTCAGTGAACACTGAAGCTTTCTTT.

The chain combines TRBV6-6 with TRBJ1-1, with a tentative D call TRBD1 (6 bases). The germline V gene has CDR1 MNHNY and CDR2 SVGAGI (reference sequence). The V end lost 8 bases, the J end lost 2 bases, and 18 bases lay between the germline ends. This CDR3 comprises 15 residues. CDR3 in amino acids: CASGGGPNRNTEAFF. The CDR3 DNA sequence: TGTGCCAGCGGGGGGGGCCCCAACCGAAACACTGAAGCTTTCTTT.

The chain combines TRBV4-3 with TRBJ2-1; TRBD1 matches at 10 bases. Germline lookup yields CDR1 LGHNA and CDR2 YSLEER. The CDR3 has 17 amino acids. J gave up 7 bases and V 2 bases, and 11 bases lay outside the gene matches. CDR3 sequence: CASSQRQLGQGGNEQFF. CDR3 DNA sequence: TGCGCCAGCAGCCAAAGGCAATTAGGACAGGGGGGGAATGAGCAGTTCTTC.

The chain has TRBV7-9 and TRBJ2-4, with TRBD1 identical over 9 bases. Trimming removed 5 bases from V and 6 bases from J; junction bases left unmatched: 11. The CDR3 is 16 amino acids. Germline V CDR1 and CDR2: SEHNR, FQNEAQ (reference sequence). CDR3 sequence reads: CASSPTGGITGNIQYF. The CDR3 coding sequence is TGTGCCAGCAGCCCAACAGGGGGCATTACCGGAAACATTCAGTACTTC.

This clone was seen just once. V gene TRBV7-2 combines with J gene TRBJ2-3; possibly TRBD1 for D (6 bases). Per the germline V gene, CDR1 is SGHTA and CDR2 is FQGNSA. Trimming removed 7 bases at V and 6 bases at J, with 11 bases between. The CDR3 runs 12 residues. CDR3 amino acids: CASTIQGDTQYF. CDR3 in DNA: TGTGCCAGCACCATACAGGGCGATACGCAGTATTTT.

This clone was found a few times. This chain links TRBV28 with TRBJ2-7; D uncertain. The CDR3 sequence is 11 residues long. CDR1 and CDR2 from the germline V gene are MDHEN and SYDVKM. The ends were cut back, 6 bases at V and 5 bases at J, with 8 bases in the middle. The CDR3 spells CASRVADEQYF. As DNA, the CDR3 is TGTGCCAGCAGAGTAGCCGACGAGCAGTACTTC.

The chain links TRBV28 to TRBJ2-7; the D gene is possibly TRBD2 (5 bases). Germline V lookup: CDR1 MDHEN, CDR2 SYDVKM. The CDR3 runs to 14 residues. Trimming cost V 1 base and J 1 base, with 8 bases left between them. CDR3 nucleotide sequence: TGTGCCAGCAGTTTATTTTCGGGGTCCTACGAGCAGTACTTC. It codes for CASSLFSGSYEQYF.

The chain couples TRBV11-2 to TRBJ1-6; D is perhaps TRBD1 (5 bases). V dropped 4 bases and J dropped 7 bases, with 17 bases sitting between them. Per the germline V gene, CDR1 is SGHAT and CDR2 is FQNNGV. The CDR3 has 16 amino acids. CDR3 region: CASSSLRGTHNSPLHF. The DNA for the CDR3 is TGTGCCAGCAGCTCCCTCCGCGGGACGCACAATTCACCCCTCCACTTT.

CDR3 region: CSVEGQGSYGYTF. Written as DNA, the CDR3 is TGCAGCGTTGAAGGACAGGGGAGCTATGGCTACACCTTC. The chain combines TRBV29-1 with TRBJ1-2, with 8 bases lining up with TRBD1. The ends lost 1 base at V and 4 bases at J; junction bases unmatched: 2. The length of the CDR3 is 13 residues. CDR1 and CDR2 from the germline V gene are SQVTM and ANQGSEA.